Here is one T cell receptor beta chain with its context. In the study's own analysis: The authors estimated nucleated cell counts from reference gene primer amplification. The data were produced by immunoSEQ multiplex PCR, yet TCRdb's version contains in-frame clones alone and is incomplete. V and J calls and clone size are those listed in that table; D and trimming were worked out from the DNA. This sample has 200,000 to 250,000 clones; roughly four fifths occur once, and the top ten carry around 3.3%. This sample was taken from a study of blood T cell repertoires in COVID-19. About the study: From T cells, B-cell-depleted T cells, or PBMCs came the material, which was cDNA or gDNA.

The CDR3 sequence is 16 residues long. Per the germline V gene, CDR1 is KGHSH and CDR2 is LQKENI. Trimming cost V 0 bases and J 2 bases; bases outside gene matches: 5. A PCR-confirmed or clinician-diagnosed COVID-19 case had contacted exposed participants within 2 weeks of entry. The material sequenced was PBMCs or T cells enriched from blood (not recorded which). The gene calls are TRBV18 and TRBJ1-1; 8 positions agree with TRBD1. The source of this sequence is a woman aged 40 to 49 who had been exposed to COVID-19. The CDR3 protein is CASSPPGTGGNTEAFF. The CDR3, as DNA: TGTGCCAGCTCACCACCGGGTACAGGGGGTAACACTGAAGCTTTCTTT.